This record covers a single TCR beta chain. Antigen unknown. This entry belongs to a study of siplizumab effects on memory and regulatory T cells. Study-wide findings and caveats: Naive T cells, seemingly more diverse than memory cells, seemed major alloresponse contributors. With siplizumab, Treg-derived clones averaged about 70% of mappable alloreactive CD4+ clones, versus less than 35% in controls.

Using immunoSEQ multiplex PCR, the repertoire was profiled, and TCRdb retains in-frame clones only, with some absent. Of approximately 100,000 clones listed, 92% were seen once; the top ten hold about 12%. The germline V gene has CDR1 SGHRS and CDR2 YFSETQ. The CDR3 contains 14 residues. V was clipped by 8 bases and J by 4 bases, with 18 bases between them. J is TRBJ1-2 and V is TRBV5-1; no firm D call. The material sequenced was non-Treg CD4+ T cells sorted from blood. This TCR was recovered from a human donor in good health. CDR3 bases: TGCGCCAGGGAGGGCAGGACCTTTCTCTATGGCTACACCTTC. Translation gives CAREGRTFLYGYTF. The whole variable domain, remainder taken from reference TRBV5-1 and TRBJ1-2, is KAGVTQTPRYLIKTRGQQVTLSCSPISGHRSVSWYQQTPGQGLQFLFEYFSETQRNKGNFPGRFSGRQFSNSRSEMNVSTLELGDSALYLCAREGRTFLYGYTFGSGTRLTVV.